The clone carrying this T cell receptor (beta chain) was detected only once. Its antigen is not identified. The entry originates in a study of T cell responses to AZD1222 COVID-19 vaccine. Study-level results: Spike-specific TCR breadth and depth were elevated following two AZD1222 doses. Only 5 to 7 AZD1222 recipients were seropositive at baseline. Clonal diversity may have been underestimated, and the donors were mostly white British, with more females than males. Unmutated variant regions are reportedly the target of nearly half of TCRs that are spike-specific.

Sequencing used immunoSEQ multiplex PCR; TCRdb keeps in-frame clones, though not all of them. This table has approximately 180,000 clones, roughly 87% appearing once. The sequences come from peripheral blood, collected on day 0 of AZD1222 vaccination. The receptor's source is an adult in good health.

The chain's CDR3 is CASSATANEQFF. The CDR3 DNA reads as TGTGCCAGCAGCGCCACAGCAAATGAGCAGTTCTTC. This chain uses TRBV13 with TRBJ2-1; no reliable D call. Trimming removed 5 bases at V and 7 bases at J, with 9 bases between. Germline CDR1 and CDR2: PRHDT and FYEKMQ (reference sequence). This CDR3 is built from 12 residues.